This is a list of T cell receptor beta chains from one sample in a study of beta chain features in type 1 diabetes. Measured with immunoSEQ multiplex PCR; TCRdb has only the in-frame clones, and not every one. Of about 180,000 clones in the sample, about 13% were seen once. Material for sequencing was central memory CD4+ T cells from blood. All receptors come from a woman aged 18-35 years in good health. The CDR3 runs from the conserved cysteine through the conserved F or W. The order of the fields is D gene, V gene, clone size, J gene, CDR3 DNA, CDR3 protein. A D gene is named only where the DNA matches it firmly. Some rows have no size entry. The others give once, few or many, or a class for an expanded clone.

>-|TRBV4-3|-|TRBJ1-1
TGCGCCAGCAGCCAAGATTGGGAGGGGGAAGCTTTCTTT
CASSQDWEGEAFF
>-|TRBV28|-|TRBJ2-2
TGTGCCACCCTGTCGGGACTTCCCACCGGGGAGCTGTTTTTT
CATLSGLPTGELFF
>TRBD2|TRBV29-1|few|TRBJ2-1
TGCAGCGTTGAAGGGACTAGCGGGGCGAGCTCCTACAATGAGCAGTTCTTC
CSVEGTSGASSYNEQFF
>-|TRBV9|-|TRBJ2-1
TGTGCCAGCAGTTTAGGACTGATGGGCGGCTCCTACAATGAGCAGTTCTTC
CASSLGLMGGSYNEQFF
>-|TRBV6-6|-|TRBJ2-3
TGTGCCAGCAGGGCAGGGTCAGATACGCAGTATTTT
CASRAGSDTQYF
>TRBD1|TRBV18|few|TRBJ1-5
TGTGCCAGCTCACTCTCAGGGGGCGCGGGAGGCAATCAGCCCCAGCATTTT
CASSLSGGAGGNQPQHF
>-|TRBV4-1|many|TRBJ2-3
TGCGCCAGCAGCCAAGAGTCGAGGTACACAGATACGCAGTATTTT
CASSQESRYTDTQYF
>TRBD1|TRBV4-2|few|TRBJ2-1
TGTGCCAGCAGCAAACAAAAAGGGCAGGGGGTATACGAGCAGTTCTTC
CASSKQKGQGVYEQFF
>-|TRBV7-8|-|TRBJ1-4
TGTGCCAGCAGCTTGAGGTCCCAAGGGGTTGAAAAACTGTTTTTT
CASSLRSQGVEKLFF
>-|TRBV5-4|few|TRBJ2-1
TGTGCCAGCAGCTCCAGGACGGGGAGCTCCTACAATGAGCAGTTCTTC
CASSSRTGSSYNEQFF
>TRBD2|TRBV11-2|few|TRBJ2-1
TGTGCCAGCAGCTCCACCCGGACTAGCGGGATGAACAATGAGCAGTTCTTC
CASSSTRTSGMNNEQFF
>-|TRBV11-2|few|TRBJ1-2
TGTGCCAGCAGCTTTGGGTTTCGACAGGCCTCTAACTATGGCTACACCTTC
CASSFGFRQASNYGYTF
>-|TRBV19|few|TRBJ2-4
TGTGCCAGTAGCCTAAACGAAAACATTCAGTACTTC
CASSLNENIQYF
>TRBD1|TRBV7-2|-|TRBJ1-4
TGTGCCAGCAGCCGAGACAGGGCGTACGAAAAACTGTTTTTT
CASSRDRAYEKLFF
>TRBD1|TRBV7-9|few|TRBJ2-7
TGTGCCAGCAGCTCCACTCCGGGACAGGCATTTTCCGAGCAGTACTTC
CASSSTPGQAFSEQYF
>TRBD2|TRBV5-1|few|TRBJ2-6
TGCGCCAGCAGCCCGCACGGACTAGCGGTCTCTGGGGCCAACGTCCTGACTTTC
CASSPHGLAVSGANVLTF
>-|TRBV15|-|TRBJ1-5
TGTGCCACCAGCCCGGTCGACACGATTTTCTATCAGCCCCAGCATTTT
CATSPVDTIFYQPQHF
>-|TRBV7-8|many|TRBJ2-5
TGTGCCAGCAGCTTAGCGGGAGGCGTACAAGAGACCCAGTACTTC
CASSLAGGVQETQYF
>-|TRBV4-1|few|TRBJ2-6
TGCGCCAGCAGCCAAACGCAGTCTTCCCTTCGCGGCTCTGGGGCCAACGTCCTGACTTTC
CASSQTQSSLRGSGANVLTF
>TRBD2|TRBV7-7|-|TRBJ2-1
TGTGCTAGCAGCTTGGGTAGCGGGAGGCACAATGAGCAGTTCTTC
CASSLGSGRHNEQFF
>-|TRBV7-9|few|TRBJ1-2
TGTGCCAGCAGCTTAGGTTCCGGGGTAAACTATGGCTACACCTTC
CASSLGSGVNYGYTF
>-|TRBV6-4|-|TRBJ1-1
TGTGCCAGCAGTGAGACCGAGGGCTCTGAAGCTTTCTTT
CASSETEGSEAFF
>TRBD2|TRBV29-1|few|TRBJ2-1
TGCAGCCCCCGGGACTACTCCTACAATGAGCAGTTCTTC
CSPRDYSYNEQFF
>TRBD1|TRBV9|few|TRBJ2-1
TGTGCCAGCAACACCGGGACAGGGTACGACAATGAGCAGTTCTTC
CASNTGTGYDNEQFF
>-|TRBV7-8|-|TRBJ2-2
TGTGCCAGCAGCTTTGGTCGCAGGGCAACCGGGGAGCTGTTTTTT
CASSFGRRATGELFF
>TRBD1|TRBV7-8|few|TRBJ1-1
TGTGCCAGCAGCTTAAGGTTCGACAGGGGCACTGAAGCTTTCTTT
CASSLRFDRGTEAFF
>-|TRBV5-1|-|TRBJ1-2
TGCGCCAGCAGCTTGCGGGTTGGCTATGGCTACACCTTC
CASSLRVGYGYTF
>TRBD2|TRBV7-3|many|TRBJ2-1
TGTGCCAGCAGCTTCGCTAGCGGGTACAATGAGCAGTTCTTC
CASSFASGYNEQFF
>-|TRBV15|few|TRBJ2-7
TGTGCCACCAGCAGAGATAACTATCACGAGCAGTACTTC
CATSRDNYHEQYF
>-|TRBV6-6|few|TRBJ1-3
TGTGCCAGCAGCTCCGGCTCTGGAAACACCATATATTTT
CASSSGSGNTIYF
>-|TRBV6-6|-|TRBJ2-6
TGTGCCAGCGAATCGGTCTCTGGGGCCAACGTCCTGACTTTC
CASESVSGANVLTF
>TRBD1|TRBV18|-|TRBJ2-3
TGTGCCAGCTCACCCCTGGGACAGGGGGATACGCAGTATTTT
CASSPLGQGDTQYF
>-|TRBV5-6|-|TRBJ1-5
TGTGCCAGCAGCTTCGGACTGGGACTCCAGCCCCAGCATTTT
CASSFGLGLQPQHF
>TRBD2|TRBV7-2|-|TRBJ2-3
TGTGCCAGCAGCTCACCCCCCGGGAGGCTGGATACGCAGTATTTT
CASSSPPGRLDTQYF
>-|TRBV7-2|-|TRBJ2-5
TGTGCCAGCAGCCCAGGGGCCCGCCAAGAGACCCAGTACTTC
CASSPGARQETQYF
>TRBD2|TRBV6-4|-|TRBJ2-7
TGTGCCAGCAGTTCCCTAGCGGGAAACGAGCAGTACTTC
CASSSLAGNEQYF
>TRBD2|TRBV6-5|few|TRBJ2-5
TGTGCCAGCAGTCCGGGGGGGTACCAAGAGACCCAGTACTTC
CASSPGGYQETQYF
>-|TRBV5-5|few|TRBJ2-7
TGTGCCAGCAGCTTGGACACACACTCCTACGAGCAGTACTTC
CASSLDTHSYEQYF
>TRBD2|TRBV7-2|few|TRBJ2-2
TGTGCCAGCAGCCCGACTAGCGGGAGAAGTACCGGGGAGCTGTTTTTT
CASSPTSGRSTGELFF
>TRBD2|TRBV7-9|-|TRBJ2-5
TGTGCCAGCAGCTTAGGAGTATCGTCGGGAGGAGAGACCCAGTACTTC
CASSLGVSSGGETQYF
>TRBD1|TRBV30|few|TRBJ1-2
TGTGCCTGGAATCGAGGGGGCGCATTCAGCCGCTATGGCTACACCTTC
CAWNRGGAFSRYGYTF
>TRBD2|TRBV7-2|-|TRBJ2-3
TGTGCCAGCAGCTTAGTTAGCGGGAGGAACACAGATACGCAGTATTTT
CASSLVSGRNTDTQYF
>TRBD2|TRBV4-2|few|TRBJ2-3
TGTGCCAGCAGCCAAGACCCCAGCGGGAAACCGCAGTATTTT
CASSQDPSGKPQYF
>TRBD2|TRBV28|-|TRBJ2-3
TGTGCCAGCAGCCCGGGGACTAGCGGGAGGACCACGCAGTATTTT
CASSPGTSGRTTQYF
>-|TRBV5-1|-|TRBJ2-5
TGCGCCAGCAGCTTGACTAGCCCTGGAGAGACCCAGTACTTC
CASSLTSPGETQYF
>TRBD2|TRBV7-8|many|TRBJ2-1
TGTGCCAGCGGGGAGCTAGCGGGAGGATTCAATGAGCAGTTCTTC
CASGELAGGFNEQFF
>TRBD1|TRBV5-1|few|TRBJ2-5
TGCGCCAGCAGCAGCGGACAGGGTCCGATTGAGACCCAGTACTTC
CASSSGQGPIETQYF
>-|TRBV10-3|-|TRBJ2-7
TGTGCCAGCAGTTCCCCAAGGGGGATCCGCTCCTACGAGCAGTACTTC
CASSSPRGIRSYEQYF
>-|TRBV19|-|TRBJ1-5
TGTGCCAGTAGTAGGGACATCGGATATAGCAATCAGCCCCAGCATTTT
CASSRDIGYSNQPQHF
>TRBD1|TRBV9|few|TRBJ1-4
TGTGCCAGCAGCGCCGACAGGGGGGGCGAAAAACTGTTTTTT
CASSADRGGEKLFF
>TRBD1|TRBV5-8|-|TRBJ2-5
TGTGCCAGCAGCCCAGGGACAGGGGGACGGGAGGAGACCCAGTACTTC
CASSPGTGGREETQYF
>-|TRBV7-2|-|TRBJ2-5
TGTGCCAGCAGCTTAGACGCGCGCTGGGGACTGGAGACCCAGTACTTC
CASSLDARWGLETQYF
>-|TRBV27|few|TRBJ2-6
TGTGCCAGCAGGTCGGCGGGCTCTGGGGCCAACGTCCTGACTTTC
CASRSAGSGANVLTF
>TRBD1|TRBV2|-|TRBJ2-6
TGTGCCAGCAGAGACAGGGGTAGCTCTGGGGCCAACGTCCTGACTTTC
CASRDRGSSGANVLTF
>TRBD1|TRBV27|-|TRBJ2-5
TGTGCCAGCAGTTTGATTGGACAGGGGGGCAGGGAGACCCAGTACTTC
CASSLIGQGGRETQYF